This TCR beta chain stems from a study of control samples from healthy donors and cancer patients. The germline V gene has CDR1 LNHDA and CDR2 SQIVND (reference sequence). V shed 5 bases and J 8 bases; nucleotides not matched to a gene: 12. The CDR3 consists of 15 residues. The repertoire was sequenced with immunoSEQ multiplex PCR; TCRdb's copy has only in-frame clones and lacks some. The data show around 25,000 clones, with around 90% seen just once and around 15% held by the top ten. This chain joins TRBV19 and TRBJ1-5; 7 bases are a match to TRBD1. Sequencing was done on a sample of PBMCs. The receptor was isolated from a man in his fifties or sixties with lung cancer. The CDR3 reads CASSSGQAQREPQHF. The CDR3 coding sequence is TGTGCCAGTAGTTCTGGACAGGCCCAGCGCGAGCCCCAGCATTTT.